The 8 T cell receptor beta chains listed next were all sequenced from one sample in a study of cytomegalovirus exposure and HLA in healthy donors (dated by TCRdb to about 2017). The library was prepared using the immunoSEQ multiplex PCR assay. For the multiplex PCR, a mixture combining 60 forward primers for TCR Vbeta segments and 13 reverse primers for TCR Jbeta segments was used. The source is immuneACCESS, and TCRdb retained only in-frame sequences with V and J called. Part of the clones is not carried over; for the studies checked, unresolved V genes explain less than half of this, and the remainder is unexplained. A total of 160,000 or so clones appear in this sample, around three quarters of them only once. The ten largest clones add up to roughly 2% of the sample. The sample was PBMCs. The receptors come from a man aged 50-59 years in good health and CMV-seropositive.

The sample holds a few counts of this clone. The chain joins TRBV13 to TRBJ2-5, with 8 bases that match TRBD1. The DNA end lines up better with TRBJ2-7; the J call may be wrong. Germline assignment: CDR1 PRHDT and CDR2 FYEKMQ (reference sequence). The CDR3 runs 16 residues. The CDR3 loop is CASSLLRTGSTYEQYF. CDR3 sequence (DNA): TGTGCCAGCAGCTTACTCCGGACAGGGAGCACCTACGAGCAGTACTTC.

In the case of this clone: Germline is not matched at one junction end, which may reflect a read error. The sample contains more than one DNA sequence encoding this CDR3. The chain recombines TRBV7-2 with TRBJ1-1, with 8 positions matching TRBD1. CDR1 and CDR2 (germline): SGHTA, FQGNSA. The CDR3 consists of 14 residues. The CDR3 region is CASRTGTGSTEAFF. CDR3 sequence (DNA): TGTGCCAGCAGAACCGGGACAGGCTCGACTGAGGCTTTCTTT.

The rearrangement uses TRBV7-8 and TRBJ2-7; 7 bases are a match to TRBD1. The trim removed 1 base at V and 4 bases at J, leaving 7 bases unmatched. CDR1 is SGHVS and CDR2 is FQNEAQ in the germline V gene. The CDR3 consists of 15 residues. Here the CDR3 DNA reads TGTGCCAGCAGCTTAGATGGGACAGTTTTTTACGAGCAGTACTTC. This translates into CASSLDGTVFYEQYF.

V gene TRBV6-1 combines with J gene TRBJ1-3; D remains ambiguous. Germline CDR1 is MNHNS and CDR2 is SASEGT. Trimming removed 1 base at V and 2 bases at J, with 9 bases between. The CDR3 contains 15 residues. The CDR3 DNA sequence: TGTGCCAGCAGTGAAGGGGCCTTCCCTGGAAACACCATATATTTT. It is translated as CASSEGAFPGNTIYF.

V is TRBV7-8 and J is TRBJ2-5; TRBD2 aligns across 8 bases. Germline V lookup: CDR1 SGHVS, CDR2 FQNEAQ. Unmatched junction bases numbered 4, after V lost 7 bases and J lost 3 bases. This CDR3 region has 13 residues. This CDR3 reads CASTGGAKETQYF. CDR3 coding DNA: TGTGCCAGCACCGGGGGGGCCAAAGAGACCCAGTACTTC.

This chain connects TRBV7-9 to TRBJ2-7; maybe TRBD1 (5 bases). Trimming removed 5 bases from V and 2 bases from J, with 10 bases in between. This CDR3 is built from 13 residues. Germline lookup yields CDR1 SEHNR and CDR2 FQNEAQ (reference sequence). CDR3 nucleotide sequence: TGTGCCAGCAGCCCGACAGTGACCTACGAGCAGTACTTC. It specifies CASSPTVTYEQYF.

Details on this clone: The junction and the germline gene differ at one end; a read error may be behind it. V is TRBV7-7 and J is TRBJ2-5, with TRBD1 identical over 9 bases. The CDR3 is made up of 16 amino acids. Germline V lookup: CDR1 SSHAT, CDR2 FNYEAQ (reference sequence). CDR3 loop: CASSLNGQGLQETQYF. The CDR3 DNA reads TGTGCTAGCAGCTTAAACGGACAGGGGTTACAAGAGACCCAGTACTTC.

On this clone: At one end the junction does not follow the germline gene, possibly because of a read error. The rearrangement links TRBV10-1 to TRBJ2-5; TRBD2 matches 14 bases. Germline V gene sequence: CDR1 WNHNN, CDR2 SYGVQD (reference sequence). The CDR3 has 17 residues. For the CDR3, the DNA is TGCGCCGGCAGCCCTACATGGACTAGCGGGGGGCGGGAGACCCAGTACTTC. As protein: CAGSPTWTSGGRETQYF.